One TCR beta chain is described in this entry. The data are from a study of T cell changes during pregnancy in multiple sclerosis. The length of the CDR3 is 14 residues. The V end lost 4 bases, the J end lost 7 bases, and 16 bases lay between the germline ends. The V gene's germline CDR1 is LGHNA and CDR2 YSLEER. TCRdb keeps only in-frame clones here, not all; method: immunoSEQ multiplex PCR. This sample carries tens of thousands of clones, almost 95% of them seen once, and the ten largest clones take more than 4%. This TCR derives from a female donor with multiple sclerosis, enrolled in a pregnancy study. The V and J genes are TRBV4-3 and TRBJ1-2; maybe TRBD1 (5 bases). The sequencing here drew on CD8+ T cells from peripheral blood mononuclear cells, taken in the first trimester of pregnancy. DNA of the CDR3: TGCGCCAGCAGCCTTCATGACAGTATGATTGGCTACACCTTC. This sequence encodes CASSLHDSMIGYTF.